The present T cell receptor beta chain was sequenced within a study of OX40 agonist ivuxolimab in advanced cancers. Study at large: The patients' treatment was ivuxolimab, an agonistic anti-OX40 (CD134) antibody. Whole-study results and caveats: The antigen specificity of the peripheral T cells (those that were expanded) was not determined.

Only in-frame clones appear in the TCRdb table, and some are missing; sequencing was by immunoSEQ multiplex PCR. The sample lists 55,000 to 80,000 clones, about 88% occurring once. Deletions cut 2 bases from V and 4 bases from J, with 6 bases between. The germline V gene encodes CDR1 ENHRY and CDR2 SYGVKD. This CDR3 comprises 13 residues. This clone came up once. Its target is not known. The rearrangement joins TRBV10-3 to TRBJ1-5; D not resolved. The material sequenced was CD4+ or CD8+ T cells sorted from blood, taken in a trial of the OX40 agonist ivuxolimab. The TCR sequence derives from an adult with an advanced solid tumor such as melanoma, head and neck, liver or kidney cancer. The CDR3 sequence: CAISEPYNQPQHF. The CDR3 bases are TGTGCCATCAGTGAGCCGTATAATCAGCCCCAGCATTTT.